A single sample is the source of the 14 T cell receptor beta chains below, sequenced in a study of monozygotic twins with inflammatory bowel disease (dated by TCRdb to between 2018 and 2021). The library was obtained by 5' RACE. TCRdb names Illumina HiSeq 2500 as the instrument used. TCRdb reprocessed the reads, so every CDR3 protein sequence counts as one entry and DNA is not shown. This sample's clone table shows 400,000 or so distinct CDR3 sequences. 2.4% of the sample goes to the ten largest clones. The specimen sequenced was blood. These receptor sequences come from a human donor with ulcerative colitis or Crohn's disease, or a healthy co-twin of an affected twin (not recorded which).

The V call is TRBV6-5, the J call TRBJ2-5. In germline, CDR1 is MNHEY, CDR2 SVGAGI. There are 14 residues in the CDR3. CDR3 sequence reads: CASSSSGPQETQYF.

V gene TRBV28 combines with J gene TRBJ2-2. From germline, CDR1 is MDHEN and CDR2 SYDVKM. The CDR3 is 11 amino acids. CDR3 residues: CASSSFGELFF.

The gene calls are TRBV7-2 and TRBJ1-4. The CDR3 loop spans 15 amino acids. Germline values: CDR1 SGHTA, CDR2 FQGNSA. This CDR3 is CASSNTAATNEKLFF.

This chain links TRBV28 with TRBJ1-1. The germline gives CDR1 MDHEN, CDR2 SYDVKM. The CDR3 is made up of 15 amino acids. The CDR3: CASSPVGSWVTEAFF.

This chain links TRBV20-1 with TRBJ1-2. The V gene's germline CDR1 is DFQATT and CDR2 SNEGSKA (reference sequence). This CDR3 has 11 amino acids. CDR3 in amino acids: CSAPLGDGYTF.

V usage is TRBV9 and J usage is TRBJ2-7. Germline CDR1 reads SGDLS; CDR2 reads YYNGEE. The CDR3 spans 14 residues. The CDR3 sequence: CASSVGQGYYEQYF.

The genes are TRBV5-4 and TRBJ2-1; with no DNA, the TCRdb D assignment of TRBD1 cannot be verified. Germline CDR1 reads SGHNT; CDR2 reads YYREEE (reference sequence). The CDR3 length is 15 residues. The CDR3 loop reads CASSLSGTGLFDQFF.

The CDR3 sequence is CAWSRKVAVGDTQYF. The chain couples TRBV30 to TRBJ2-3; TCRdb gives TRBD2 as the D gene, but with no DNA this cannot be confirmed. Germline assignment: CDR1 GTSNPN and CDR2 SVGIG (reference sequence). CDR3 length: 15 amino acids.

The chain combines TRBV5-1 with TRBJ2-1; the D gene TCRdb calls, TRBD1, cannot be checked with no DNA. Germline V gives CDR1 SGHRS, CDR2 YFSETQ. The CDR3 extends over 16 amino acids. This CDR3 is CASSLGAGGYYNEQFF.

The V and J genes are TRBV9 and TRBJ2-1; there is no DNA to check the TCRdb D call of TRBD2. CDR1 is SGDLS, CDR2 YYNGEE, per germline. The CDR3 length is 13 residues. CDR3 loop: CASSSGRWNEQFF.

This chain links TRBV7-2 with TRBJ2-1. Germline-derived CDR1 and CDR2 are SGHTA and FQGNSA. This CDR3 region has 14 residues. CDR3 loop: CASSSFISGGEQFF.

The chain couples TRBV9 to TRBJ2-3; TCRdb lists TRBD2, though no DNA is available to test this call. The germline gives CDR1 SGDLS, CDR2 YYNGEE. This CDR3 has 16 amino acids. The CDR3 spells CASSSGVAGGSDTQYF.

The genes are TRBV18 and TRBJ2-5; the TCRdb D gene call, TRBD1, has no DNA to confirm it. The CDR3 spans 13 residues. Germline CDR1 is KGHSH and CDR2 is LQKENI. The CDR3 region is CASSKGGEETQYF.

This chain uses TRBV4-1 with TRBJ2-2; the TRBD2 assignment by TCRdb is unverifiable without DNA. Germline V gene lookup returns CDR1 MGHRA and CDR2 YSYEKL. This CDR3 has 15 residues. CDR3 amino acids: CASSSSGGGTGELFF.